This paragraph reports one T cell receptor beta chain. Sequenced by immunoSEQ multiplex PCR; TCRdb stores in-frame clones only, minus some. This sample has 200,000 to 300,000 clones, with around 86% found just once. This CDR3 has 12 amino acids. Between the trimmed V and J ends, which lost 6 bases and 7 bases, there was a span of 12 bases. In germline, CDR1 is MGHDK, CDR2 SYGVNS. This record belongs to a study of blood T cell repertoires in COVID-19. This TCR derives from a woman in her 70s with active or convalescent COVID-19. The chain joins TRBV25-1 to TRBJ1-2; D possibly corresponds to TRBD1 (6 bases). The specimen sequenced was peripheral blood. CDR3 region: CASRGQPGGYTF. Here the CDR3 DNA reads TGTGCCAGCAGAGGACAGCCGGGTGGCTACACCTTC.